This T cell receptor beta chain was obtained from a study of CD8 T cells in ankylosing spondylitis. This clonotype was detected many times. Its antigen is as yet unknown. The germline V gene encodes CDR1 SGHVS and CDR2 FQNEAQ. The trim removed 5 bases at V and 6 bases at J, leaving 4 bases unmatched. This CDR3 has 15 amino acids. Making the TCR beta libraries involved quantitative 5'-RACE with molecular barcodes. Via MiXCR, TCRdb re-called the 5' RACE reads, giving one row per CDR3 protein. The data contain under 250,000 distinct CDR3 sequences, 7.3% of them singletons. Points from the study as a whole: Disease-linked clones had a CD8+ phenotype and relatively low frequency in peripheral blood. In ankylosing spondylitis blood, a motif of about eight highly homologous TCR beta variants appeared characteristic. According to the report, clones linked to the disease were significantly enriched in matched synovial fluid samples taken from ankylosing spondylitis patients.

V usage is TRBV7-8 and J usage is TRBJ2-1; 13 bases are a match to TRBD2. This sequence originates from a male donor with ankylosing spondylitis. The sample consisted of blood, either unsorted or a sorted T cell fraction (not recorded which). CDR3 nucleotide sequence: TGTGCCAGCAGCCCGGGACTAGCGGGGTTCAATGAGCAGTTCTTC. This sequence encodes CASSPGLAGFNEQFF. Variable domain in full (rest from reference TRBV7-8 and TRBJ2-1): GAGVSQSPRYKVAKRGQDVALRCDPISGHVSLFWYQQALGQGPEFLTYFQNEAQLDKSGLPSDRFFAERPEGSVSTLKIQRTQQEDSAVYLCASSPGLAGFNEQFFGPGTRLTVL.